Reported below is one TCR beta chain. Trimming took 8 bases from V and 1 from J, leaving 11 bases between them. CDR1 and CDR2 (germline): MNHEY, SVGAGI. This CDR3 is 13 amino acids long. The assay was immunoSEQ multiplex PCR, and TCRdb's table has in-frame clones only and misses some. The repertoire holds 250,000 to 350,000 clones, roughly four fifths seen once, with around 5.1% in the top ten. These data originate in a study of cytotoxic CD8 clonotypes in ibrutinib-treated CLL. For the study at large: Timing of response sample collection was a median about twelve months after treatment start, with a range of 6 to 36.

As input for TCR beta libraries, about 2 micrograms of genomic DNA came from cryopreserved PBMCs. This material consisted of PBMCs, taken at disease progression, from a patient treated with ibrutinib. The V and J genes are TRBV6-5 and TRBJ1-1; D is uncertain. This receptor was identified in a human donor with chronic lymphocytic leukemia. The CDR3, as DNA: TGTGCCAGCTTTACGAAACAGAACACTGAAGCTTTCTTT. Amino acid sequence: CASFTKQNTEAFF.